The T cell receptor (beta chain) under discussion was sequenced for a study of T cells in Graves' hyperthyroidism and ophthalmopathy. The V gene's germline CDR1 is MNHEY and CDR2 SMNVEV (reference sequence). Trimming pared 2 bases from V and 1 base from J, leaving 8 bases between. The length of the CDR3 is 14 residues. RNA transcripts provided the source from which TCR beta CDR3 regions were amplified. The primer set for the first-round RT-PCR of the TCR CDR3 was HTBI. TCRdb analysed the multiplex PCR reads with MiXCR anew, one entry per CDR3 protein. There are some 370,000 distinct CDR3 sequences in the sample; roughly 15% occur only once, and around a third lies in the top ten. At least ten counts were recorded for this clonotype.

The sample comprised blood. The chain has TRBV27 and TRBJ1-1; D not certain. The receptor was derived from a woman aged 30 to 39 with Graves' hyperthyroidism that later progressed to Graves' ophthalmopathy. In DNA, the CDR3 is TGTGCCAGCAGTTTAAGACCGACGAACACTGAAGCTTTCTTT. It translates to CASSLRPTNTEAFF.